This T cell receptor beta chain was documented in a study of cytomegalovirus exposure and HLA in healthy donors (dated by TCRdb to the late 2010s). Regarding the research as a whole: An earlier analysis of 587 of the donors reported 276 Gb of sequence data and 117 million unique TCR beta sequences obtained from about 170 million T cells. About 330 gigabases of sequencing data and around 85 million unique TCR sequences made up an early release that covered 640 HLA-typed donors. Of the 300 to 450 genotyped donors, approximately 80% fell in the genetic ancestry cluster associated with self-reported Caucasian donors. The study aimed to test whether signatures of past pathogen exposure could be identified by cataloging public T cell receptors. The T cell repertoires of 666 subjects were profiled by immunosequencing and related to cytomegalovirus serostatus. Besides the first cohort of hundreds of subjects, a separate validation cohort made up of over 100 different subjects was used. To predict cytomegalovirus infection status, the study combined high-throughput TCR immunosequencing, statistical association of individual TCRs with disease status, and machine learning. A later analysis re-analyzed previously published TCR beta repertoires from about 730 donors and added high-resolution HLA genotyping to study TCR occurrence patterns. The later analysis used no new phenotypic data to find candidate immune exposures, relying instead on TCR beta sequences and their occurrence across donors. In an earlier analysis of 550 to 700 of the donors, high-throughput TCR beta sequencing was used to judge whether each TCR beta V gene segment behaved as functional or pseudogenic. Donor age, sex, ethnicity and CMV serostatus were collected together with the repertoire data. Genome-wide SNP genotypes for about 65% of the roughly 700 donors were used in a later genetic analysis, which treated that subset as a discovery cohort. All discovery cohort repertoires had been generated on a single sequencing platform. HLA typing included class I and class II loci at four-digit resolution. Typing coverage differed by locus: A, B, C, DRB1 and DQB1 were typed in roughly 620-630 donors, DQA1 in about 500, DPA1 in around 580, and DPB1 in 400 to 490. Four or five DR-DQ haplotypes were handled as single units for association and clustering, since linkage in the cohort was strong. Among around 400 genotyped donors of the cohort, an average of approximately 230,000 unique TCR beta nucleotide sequences were sequenced per donor, 15% to 20% of them non-productive.

Including the terminal cysteine and phenylalanine, the CDR3 comprises 14 residues. Only the CDR3 region is kept as DNA, spanning 42 bases read in frame from base 1. CDR1 SNHLY and CDR2 FYNNEI are derived from the germline V gene. V is trimmed back by 6 bases and J by 5 bases, and the junction contains 10 bases that no gene match accounts for. Beyond this particular receptor, the publication reports: A total of about 150 TCR beta chains were listed by the study as associated with cytomegalovirus. In a later analysis, HLA-associated TCR beta chains showed more clonal expansion and lower generation probabilities than non-associated chains that were equally common. This cohort had only TCR beta chains sequenced, and the lack of alpha or paired-chain data limited which features could be detected. Specific HLA alleles were associated with over 15,000 TCR beta sequences at a false discovery rate of 0.05 in a later analysis. The classifier was reported to diagnose cytomegalovirus status with high specificity and sensitivity in both the original and validation cohorts. Linkage disequilibrium might explain the correlated functional status among segregating V segments, but an unknown experimental factor could not be excluded. Most TCR sequences were observed very rarely across donors, whereas some public TCRs were present in many individuals. Presence/absence analyses assumed roughly uniform sequencing depth across donors, an assumption that may not hold. When HLA alleles, especially DR and DQ, strongly co-occurred, attributing TCR associations to individual alleles was difficult. Because counts were too low, seventeen rarely observed V segments, including chromosome 9 orphons, were excluded from the earlier analysis of 587 of the donors. In vitro tests confirmed that a few of the cytomegalovirus-associated TCR beta chains recognize cytomegalovirus antigens. In a later analysis, the rate of TCR association differed among HLA loci, with DRB1 alleles having the most associated TCRs and HLA-C alleles having the fewest. According to a later genetic analysis, donors in an Asian-associated ancestry cluster had fewer N-insertions in productive TCRs than the approximately 670-donor mean. A further reported finding was that TCR beta sequences accurately predicted the HLA-A and HLA-B alleles for most subjects in the first cohort. The only immune exposure information available for the cohort was CMV serostatus. The authors suggested that the approach could potentially be extended to other disease states and immunological phenotypes. The sequencing pipeline was judged likely to have produced a cluster of highly shared sequence variants as a technical artifact. In an earlier analysis of roughly 500 of the donors, most TCR beta V segments appeared in productive rearrangements about 90% or about 30% of the time, broadly matching IMGT annotations. Because some donors lacked HLA typing at each locus, the association tests relied only on the typed subset. According to a later analysis, most CMV-associated TCR beta chains appeared to be HLA-restricted, and the HLA associations seemed to be driven largely by CMV exposure. Because the 87-base-pair reads could not distinguish some IMGT-functional V segments, including TRBV6-2 and TRBV6-3, those segments were excluded. A later analysis reported that several top co-occurrence clusters appeared linked to parvovirus B19, influenza, CMV and Epstein-Barr virus. In a later genetic analysis, a missense DCLRE1C variant was associated with V-gene and J-gene trimming of TCR beta chains, and the association was replicated in an independent cohort.

The cohort consisted of 600 to 700 healthy bone marrow donors. All cohort members were sampled while nominally healthy, although unrecorded immune exposures were likely present. The donor tested CMV seronegative, placing the donor among the 350 or so seronegative members of the cohort. Each donor provided a peripheral blood sample, and peripheral blood mononuclear cells were used for TCR beta sequencing. Genomic DNA was extracted from the blood cell samples with the Qiagen DNeasy Blood Extraction Kit. About this clone: Its binding antigen is unknown. No base qualities exist here, and no much larger clone lies one base off it.

The library relied on the immunoSEQ multiplex PCR assay. A mixture of 60 forward primers for TCR Vbeta segments and 13 reverse primers for TCR Jbeta segments was used in the multiplex PCR. The CDR3 region of rearranged TCR beta genes was amplified from genomic DNA with a multiplex PCR assay. Amplified TCR beta libraries were sequenced as 87-base-pair reads on the Illumina HiSeq System. On the study's bioinformatics: In a later analysis, roughly 80 million unique TCR beta chains were counted across the approximately 640 repertoires, and roughly 10 million of these chains were shared by at least two donors. Raw reads were error-corrected and collapsed into unique sequences by a nearest-neighbor algorithm in which closely related sequences were merged to remove PCR and sequencing errors. Alignment of CDR3 sequences to IMGT reference sequences was used to assign V, D and J gene segments. For a sequence to be retained, at least a six-nucleotide match to both a V gene segment and a J gene segment was required. Rearrangements were called productive when the CDR3 lacked stop codons and stayed in frame with V and J; all others were non-productive. Following IMGT convention, CDR3 was defined as the stretch from the second conserved V-encoded cysteine to the conserved J-encoded phenylalanine. The earlier analysis of some 580 of the donors excluded any sequence lacking an unambiguous match to a single V gene segment. In an earlier analysis of several hundred of the donors, V segments were called functional above 56.7% productive rearrangements and were called segregating when the between-donor standard deviation exceeded 5%. A statistical classification framework was built for diagnosing cytomegalovirus status from the catalog of TCR beta chain sequences. V and J gene assignment, in a later analysis, came from comparing TCR nucleotide sequences with IMGT/GENE-DB human TR gene sequences. The TCRdist pipeline was used in a later analysis to assign CDR3 sequences and most-parsimonious VDJ recombination scenarios. In a later analysis, each TCR beta chain was defined by its CDR3 amino acid sequence together with its V-gene family, and reads without a unique V-gene family were excluded. As a way to deal with suspected cross-contamination and a sequencing artifact, a later analysis dropped over 550 nucleotide sequences that were highly shared and had low generation probability. A later analysis calculated a clonal expansion index for each public chain from normalized within-repertoire ranks of inferred template counts. In a later analysis, generation probabilities were computed using a VDJ recombination model fitted to out-of-frame rearrangements, and the results were checked against IGoR. Hypergeometric tests were used in a later analysis to score TCR-TCR, TCR-HLA and TCR-CMV co-occurrence, with a repertoire-size bias correction applied to the TCR pairs. False discovery rates were estimated in a later analysis by permuting HLA or CMV assignments 20 times. A later analysis grouped co-occurring TCRs with DBSCAN, adding TCRdist sequence similarity when clustering within HLA-allele-positive subsets. Co-occurrence clustering excluded repertoires with fewer than 30,000 or more than 120,000 public chains, plus five with anomalous nucleotide sharing. The clones in this table, taken by TCRdb from immuneACCESS, are in-frame only. Not every clone is retained; where verified, under half of the shortfall comes from an unresolved V gene, and the cause of the rest is unknown. The V and J calls and the clone size are those of that table, but D and trimming were determined from the DNA. For this sample the table gives approximately 250,000 clones, of which around 80% were detected only once. The leading ten clones occupy around 0.44% of the sample.

Sequencing was carried out using PBMCs. This receptor was taken from a boy younger than 18 in good health and CMV-seronegative. The rearranged segments are TRBV2 and TRBJ2-7; 7 middle bases align to TRBD1. The CDR3 protein sequence reads: CASRLTTGNHEQYF. The nucleotide sequence reads TGTGCCAGCAGACTTACGACAGGGAACCACGAGCAGTACTTC. The full variable domain, completed from the reference TRBV2 and TRBJ2-7 proteins outside the CDR3, reads EPEVTQTPSHQVTQMGQEVILRCVPISNHLYFYWYRQILGQKVEFLVSFYNNEISEKSEIFDDQFSVERPDGSNFTLKIRSTKLEDSAMYFCASRLTTGNHEQYFGPGTRLTVT.